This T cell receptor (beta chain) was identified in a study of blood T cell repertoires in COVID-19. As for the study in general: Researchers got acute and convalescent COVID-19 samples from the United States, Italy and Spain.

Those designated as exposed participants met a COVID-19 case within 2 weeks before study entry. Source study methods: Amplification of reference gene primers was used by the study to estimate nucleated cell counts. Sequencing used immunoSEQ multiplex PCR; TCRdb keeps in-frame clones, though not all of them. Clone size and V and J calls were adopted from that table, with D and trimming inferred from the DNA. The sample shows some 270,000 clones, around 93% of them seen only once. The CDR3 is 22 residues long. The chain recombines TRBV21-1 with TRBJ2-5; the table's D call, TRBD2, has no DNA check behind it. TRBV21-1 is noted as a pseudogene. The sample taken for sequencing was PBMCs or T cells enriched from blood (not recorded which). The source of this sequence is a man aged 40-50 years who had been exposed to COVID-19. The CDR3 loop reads CASSSLTVPNGPPAGVRETQYF. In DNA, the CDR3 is TGTGCCAGCAGCAGCCTGACAGTCCCGAATGGCCCCCCAGCGGGAGTAAGGGAGACCCAGTACTTC.